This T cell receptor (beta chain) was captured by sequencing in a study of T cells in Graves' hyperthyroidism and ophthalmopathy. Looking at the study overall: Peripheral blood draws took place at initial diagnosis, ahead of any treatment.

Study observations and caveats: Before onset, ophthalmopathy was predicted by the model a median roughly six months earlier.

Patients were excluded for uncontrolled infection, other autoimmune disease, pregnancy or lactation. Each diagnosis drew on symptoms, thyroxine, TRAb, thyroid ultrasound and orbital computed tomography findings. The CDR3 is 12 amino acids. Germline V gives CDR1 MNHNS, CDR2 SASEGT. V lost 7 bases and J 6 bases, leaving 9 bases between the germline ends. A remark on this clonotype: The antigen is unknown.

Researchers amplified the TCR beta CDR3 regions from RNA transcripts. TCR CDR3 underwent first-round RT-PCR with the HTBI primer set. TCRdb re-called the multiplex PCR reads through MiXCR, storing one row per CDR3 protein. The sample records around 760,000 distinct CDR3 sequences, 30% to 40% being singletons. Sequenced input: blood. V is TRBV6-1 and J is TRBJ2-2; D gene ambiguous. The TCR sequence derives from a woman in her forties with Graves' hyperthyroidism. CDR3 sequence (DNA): TGTGCCAGCAAGTCATCCGCCGGGGAGCTGTTTTTT. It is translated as CASKSSAGELFF.